This record looks at one TCR beta chain sequence and its context. The germline CDR1 and CDR2 sequences are SGHDN and FVKESK. V shed 2 bases and J shed 4 bases, with 10 bases lying between them. This CDR3 comprises 14 residues. Authors' analysis steps: Counts of nucleated cells, estimated from reference gene primer amplification, were obtained. The method was immunoSEQ multiplex PCR; TCRdb's version includes in-frame clones alone and lacks a portion of them. D and trimming come from the DNA, and the V and J calls and clone size come from that table. The sample gives about 220,000 clones, 65% to 85% of which show up once; around 2.7% is in the top ten. The data derive from a study of blood T cell repertoires in COVID-19. Looking at the study overall: Sites across the United States, Italy and Spain contributed samples from acute and convalescent COVID-19. PBMCs, B-cell-depleted T cells, or T cells were the source of the cDNA or gDNA that made up the material.

Material: peripheral blood. This sequence joins TRBV14 and TRBJ2-3; D not resolved. The source is a woman aged 25 to 39 who had recovered from COVID-19. As DNA, the CDR3 is TGTGCCAGCAGCCAAAGCATGAGCGCAGATACGCAGTATTTT. Encoded protein: CASSQSMSADTQYF.